This T cell receptor (beta chain) was sequenced during a study of tumor and adjacent non-tumor tissue in lung cancer. Study summary: Patients were aged roughly 30 to 76, ten or so men and about five women, stage I to III. Study-wide results and limits: Top 100 clones took a larger repertoire share in normal lung. Compared with tumor, normal lung showed significantly lower TCR diversity.

V shed 5 bases and J shed 3 bases, with 19 bases lying between them. Looked up from germline, CDR1 is KGHDR and CDR2 is SFDVKD. The CDR3 has 17 amino acids. TCRbeta libraries were built with three rounds of nested PCR, modified from ARM-PCR. TCRdb independently ran MiXCR on the multiplex PCR reads; one entry per CDR3 protein. The profile covers over 80,000 distinct CDR3 sequences, with more than 75% appearing a single time and 20% to 25% taken by the ten largest. This clonotype was observed a handful of times. Its antigen is not known. RNA was extracted from bulk tissue without any cell sorting. This non-tumor lung sample came from over 3 cm beyond the tumor edge. Between August and November 2014, newly diagnosed, chemotherapy-naive lung cancer patients underwent thoracic surgery in China.

Sequencing was carried out using distant non-tumor lung tissue. This TCR was recovered from a woman between 45 and 65 years old with non-small cell lung cancer. The gene calls are TRBV24-1 and TRBJ2-1, with D perhaps matching TRBD1 (6 bases). Here the CDR3 reads CATSVKGAQGLYNEQFF. For the CDR3, the DNA is TGTGCCACCAGTGTAAAGGGTGCACAGGGTCTCTACAATGAGCAGTTCTTC.